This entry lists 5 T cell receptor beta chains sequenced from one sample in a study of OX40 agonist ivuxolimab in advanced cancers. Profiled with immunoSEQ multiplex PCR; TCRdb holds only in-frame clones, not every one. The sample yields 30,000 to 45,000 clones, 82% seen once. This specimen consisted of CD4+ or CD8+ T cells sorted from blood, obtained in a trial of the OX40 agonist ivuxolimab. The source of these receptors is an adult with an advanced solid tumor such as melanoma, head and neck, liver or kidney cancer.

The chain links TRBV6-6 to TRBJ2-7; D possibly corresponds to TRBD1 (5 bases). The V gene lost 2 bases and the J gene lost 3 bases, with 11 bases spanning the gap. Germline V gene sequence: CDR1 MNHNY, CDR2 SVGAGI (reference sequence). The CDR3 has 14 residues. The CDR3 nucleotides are TGTGCCAGCAGTTACCACAGGATACTCTACGAGCAGTACTTC. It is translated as CASSYHRILYEQYF.

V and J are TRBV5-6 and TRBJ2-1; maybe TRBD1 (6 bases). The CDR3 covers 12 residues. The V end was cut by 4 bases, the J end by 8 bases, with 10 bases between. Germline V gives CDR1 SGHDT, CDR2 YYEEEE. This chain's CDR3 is CASSNEGDEQFF. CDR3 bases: TGTGCCAGCAGCAATGAGGGGGATGAGCAGTTCTTC.

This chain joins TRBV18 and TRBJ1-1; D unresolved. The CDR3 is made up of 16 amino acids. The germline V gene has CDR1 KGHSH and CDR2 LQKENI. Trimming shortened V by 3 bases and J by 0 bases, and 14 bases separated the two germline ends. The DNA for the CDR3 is TGTGCCAGCTCACCTCAAAGGGCTTACATGAACACTGAAGCTTTCTTT. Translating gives CASSPQRAYMNTEAFF.

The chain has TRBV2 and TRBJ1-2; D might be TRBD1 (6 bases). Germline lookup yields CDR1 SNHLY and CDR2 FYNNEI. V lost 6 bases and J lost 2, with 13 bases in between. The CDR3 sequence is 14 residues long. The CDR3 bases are TGTGCCAGCAGGTCAGGGGTGGAGAACTATGGCTACACCTTC. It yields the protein CASRSGVENYGYTF.

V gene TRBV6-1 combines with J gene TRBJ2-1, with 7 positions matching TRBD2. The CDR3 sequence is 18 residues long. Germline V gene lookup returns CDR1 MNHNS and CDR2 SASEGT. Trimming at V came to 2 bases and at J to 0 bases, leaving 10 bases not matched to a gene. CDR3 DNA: TGTGCCAGCAGTGAAATTTCGCAGGGAGGGAGCTCCTACAATGAGCAGTTCTTC. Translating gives CASSEISQGGSSYNEQFF.